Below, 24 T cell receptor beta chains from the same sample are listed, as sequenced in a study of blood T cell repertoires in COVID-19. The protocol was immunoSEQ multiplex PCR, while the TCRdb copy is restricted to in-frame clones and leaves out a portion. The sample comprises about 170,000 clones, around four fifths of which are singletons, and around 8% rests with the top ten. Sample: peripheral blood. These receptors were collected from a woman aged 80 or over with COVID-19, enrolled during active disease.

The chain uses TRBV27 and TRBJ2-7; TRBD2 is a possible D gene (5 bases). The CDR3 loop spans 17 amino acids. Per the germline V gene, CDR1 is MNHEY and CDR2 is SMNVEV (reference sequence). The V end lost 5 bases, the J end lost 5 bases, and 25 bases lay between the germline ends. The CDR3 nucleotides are TGTGCCAGCAGTATGTACGGTTGGCGGGCGGACCTGGACGAGCAGTACTTC. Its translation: CASSMYGWRADLDEQYF.

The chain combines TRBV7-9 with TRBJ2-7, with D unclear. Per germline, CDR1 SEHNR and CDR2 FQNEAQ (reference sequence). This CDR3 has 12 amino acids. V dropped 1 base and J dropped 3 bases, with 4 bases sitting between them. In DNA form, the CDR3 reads TGTGCCAGCAGCTTAGATCTCTACGAGCAGTACTTC. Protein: CASSLDLYEQYF.

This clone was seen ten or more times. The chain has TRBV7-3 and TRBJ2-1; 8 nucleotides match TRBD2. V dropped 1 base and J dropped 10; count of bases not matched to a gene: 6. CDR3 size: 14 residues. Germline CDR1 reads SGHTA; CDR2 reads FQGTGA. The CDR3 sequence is CASSLMGLAGEQFF. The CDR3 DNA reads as TGTGCCAGCAGCTTAATGGGGCTAGCGGGCGAGCAGTTCTTC.

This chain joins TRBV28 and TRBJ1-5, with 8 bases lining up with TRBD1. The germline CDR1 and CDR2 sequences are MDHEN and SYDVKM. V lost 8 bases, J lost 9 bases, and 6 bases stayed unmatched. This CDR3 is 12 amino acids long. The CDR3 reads CASDRGSLPQHF. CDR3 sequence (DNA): TGTGCCAGCGACAGGGGAAGTCTGCCCCAGCATTTT.

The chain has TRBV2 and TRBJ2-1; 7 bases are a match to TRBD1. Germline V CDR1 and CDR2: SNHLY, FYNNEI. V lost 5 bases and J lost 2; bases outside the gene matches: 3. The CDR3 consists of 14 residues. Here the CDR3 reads CASSSQGAYNEQFF. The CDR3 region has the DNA TGTGCCAGCAGTTCCCAGGGGGCCTACAATGAGCAGTTCTTC.

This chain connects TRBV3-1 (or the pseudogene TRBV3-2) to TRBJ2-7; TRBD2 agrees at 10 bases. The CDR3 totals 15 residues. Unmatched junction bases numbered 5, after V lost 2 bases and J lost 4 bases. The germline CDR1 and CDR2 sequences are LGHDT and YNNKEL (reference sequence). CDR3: CASSQSLAGAYEQYF. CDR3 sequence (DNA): TGTGCCAGCAGCCAAAGCCTAGCGGGAGCTTACGAGCAGTACTTC.

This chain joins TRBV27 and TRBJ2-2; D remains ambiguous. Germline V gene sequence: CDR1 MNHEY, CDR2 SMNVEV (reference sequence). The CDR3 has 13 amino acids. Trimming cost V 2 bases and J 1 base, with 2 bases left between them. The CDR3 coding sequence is TGTGCCAGCAGTTTACGGAACACCGGGGAGCTGTTTTTT. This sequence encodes CASSLRNTGELFF.

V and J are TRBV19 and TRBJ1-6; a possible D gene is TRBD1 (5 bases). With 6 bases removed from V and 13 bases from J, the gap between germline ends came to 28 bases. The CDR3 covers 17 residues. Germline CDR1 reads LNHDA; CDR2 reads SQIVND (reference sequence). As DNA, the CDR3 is TGTGCCAGTAGCATTGCACCGGGGGGAAGGGTTGGCGCGCCCCTCCACTTT. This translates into CASSIAPGGRVGAPLHF. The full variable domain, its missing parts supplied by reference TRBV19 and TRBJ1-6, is DGGITQSPKYLFRKEGQNVTLSCEQNLNHDAMYWYRQDPGQGLRLIYYSQIVNDFQKGDIAEGYSVSREKKESFPLTVTSAQKNPTAFYLCASSIAPGGRVGAPLHFGNGTRLTVT.

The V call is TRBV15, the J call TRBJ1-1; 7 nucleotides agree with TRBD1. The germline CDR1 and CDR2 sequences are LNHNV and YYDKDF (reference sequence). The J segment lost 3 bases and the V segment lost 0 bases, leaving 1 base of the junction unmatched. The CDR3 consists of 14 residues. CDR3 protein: CATSRDQGDTEAFF. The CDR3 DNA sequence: TGTGCCACCAGCAGAGACCAGGGGGACACTGAAGCTTTCTTT.

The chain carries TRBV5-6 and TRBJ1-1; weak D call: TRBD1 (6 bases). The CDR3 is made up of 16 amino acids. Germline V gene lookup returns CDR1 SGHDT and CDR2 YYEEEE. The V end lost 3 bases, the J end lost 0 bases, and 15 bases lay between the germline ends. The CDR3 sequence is CASSSSRGPVNTEAFF. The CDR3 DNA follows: TGTGCCAGCAGCTCCTCCAGGGGCCCAGTGAACACTGAAGCTTTCTTT.

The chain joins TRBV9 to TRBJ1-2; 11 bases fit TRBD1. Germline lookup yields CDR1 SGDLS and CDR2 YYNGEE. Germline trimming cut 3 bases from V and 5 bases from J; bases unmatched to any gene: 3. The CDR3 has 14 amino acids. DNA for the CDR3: TGTGCCAGCAGCGCTGGGACAGGGGGATATGGCTACACCTTC. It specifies CASSAGTGGYGYTF.

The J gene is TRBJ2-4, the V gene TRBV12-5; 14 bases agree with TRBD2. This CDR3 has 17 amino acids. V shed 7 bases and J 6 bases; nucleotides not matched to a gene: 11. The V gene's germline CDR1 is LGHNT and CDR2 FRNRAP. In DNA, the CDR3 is TGTGCTAGTGCCCCCGGGACTAGCGGGAGTCCCGCAAACATTCAGTACTTC. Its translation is CASAPGTSGSPANIQYF.

Here the CDR3 DNA reads TGTGCCAGCAGCGTAGCGGCAGGGGCCACCACAGATACGCAGTATTTT. Its protein is CASSVAAGATTDTQYF. The rearrangement links TRBV9 to TRBJ2-3; tentative D call: TRBD1 (6 bases). The ends were cut back, 0 bases at V and 2 bases at J, with 13 bases in the middle. The CDR3 has 16 amino acids. Germline-derived CDR1 and CDR2 are SGDLS and YYNGEE.

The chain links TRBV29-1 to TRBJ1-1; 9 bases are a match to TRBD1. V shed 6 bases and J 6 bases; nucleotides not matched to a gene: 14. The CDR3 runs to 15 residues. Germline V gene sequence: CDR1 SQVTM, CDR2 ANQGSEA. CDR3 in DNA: TGCAGCGTCCACAACGTAGGGACAGGGTTTTCTGAAGCTTTCTTT. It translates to CSVHNVGTGFSEAFF.

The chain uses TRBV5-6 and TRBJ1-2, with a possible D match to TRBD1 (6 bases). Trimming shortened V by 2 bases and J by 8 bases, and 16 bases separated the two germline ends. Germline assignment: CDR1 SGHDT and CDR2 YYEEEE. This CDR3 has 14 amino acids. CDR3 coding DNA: TGTGCCAGCAGCTTCTGGGCCAGGGGCCGAGGCTACACCTTC. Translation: CASSFWARGRGYTF.

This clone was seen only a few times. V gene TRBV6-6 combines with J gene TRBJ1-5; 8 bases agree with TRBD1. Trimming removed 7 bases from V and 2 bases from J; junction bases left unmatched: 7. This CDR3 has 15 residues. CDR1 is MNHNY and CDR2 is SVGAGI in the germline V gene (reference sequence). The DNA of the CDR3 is TGTGCCAGCACGGACAGGGCGCAGGGCAATCAGCCCCAGCATTTT. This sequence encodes CASTDRAQGNQPQHF.

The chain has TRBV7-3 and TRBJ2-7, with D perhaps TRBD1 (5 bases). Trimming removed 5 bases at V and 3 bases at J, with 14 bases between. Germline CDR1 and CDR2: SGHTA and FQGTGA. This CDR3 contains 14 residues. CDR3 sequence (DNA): TGTGCCAGCAGCCAAGTGCCACAGGTCTACGAGCAGTACTTC. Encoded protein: CASSQVPQVYEQYF.

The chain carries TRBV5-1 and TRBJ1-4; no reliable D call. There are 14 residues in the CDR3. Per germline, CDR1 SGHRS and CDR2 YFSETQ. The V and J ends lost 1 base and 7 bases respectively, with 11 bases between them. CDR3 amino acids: CASSLSGLGEKLFF. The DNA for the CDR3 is TGCGCCAGCAGCTTGTCCGGGTTAGGTGAAAAACTGTTTTTT.

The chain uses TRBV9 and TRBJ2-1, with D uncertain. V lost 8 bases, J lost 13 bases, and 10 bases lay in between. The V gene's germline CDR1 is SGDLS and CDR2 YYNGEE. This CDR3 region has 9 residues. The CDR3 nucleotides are TGTGCCAGGAGCTACTTACAGTTCTTC. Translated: CARSYLQFF.

This CDR3 reads CATSRTPSTLELFF. The CDR3 bases are TGTGCCACCTCCCGGACTCCTTCGACATTAGAGCTGTTTTTT. The V gene is TRBV15, the J gene TRBJ2-2, with D perhaps TRBD2 (5 bases). The CDR3 consists of 14 residues. The V end lost 8 bases, the J end lost 11 bases, and 21 bases lay between the germline ends. The germline gives CDR1 LNHNV, CDR2 YYDKDF (reference sequence).

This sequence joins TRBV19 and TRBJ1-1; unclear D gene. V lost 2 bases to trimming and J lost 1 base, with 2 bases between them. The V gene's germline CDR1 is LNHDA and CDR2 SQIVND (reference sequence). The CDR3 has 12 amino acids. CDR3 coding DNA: TGTGCCAGTAGTATACGGAACACTGAAGCTTTCTTT. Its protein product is CASSIRNTEAFF.

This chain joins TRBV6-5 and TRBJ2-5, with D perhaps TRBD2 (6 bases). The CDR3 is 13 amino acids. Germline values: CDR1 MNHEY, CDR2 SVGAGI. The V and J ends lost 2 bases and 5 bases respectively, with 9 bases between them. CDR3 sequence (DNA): TGTGCCAGCAGTTACCCAGGGAGGGAGACCCAGTACTTC. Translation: CASSYPGRETQYF.

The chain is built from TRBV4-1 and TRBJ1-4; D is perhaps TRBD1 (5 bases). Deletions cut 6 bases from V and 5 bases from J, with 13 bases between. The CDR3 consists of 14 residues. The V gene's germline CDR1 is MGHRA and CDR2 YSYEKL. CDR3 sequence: CASRPGFRNEKLFF. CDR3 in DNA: TGCGCCAGCAGGCCAGGGTTCCGGAATGAAAAACTGTTTTTT.

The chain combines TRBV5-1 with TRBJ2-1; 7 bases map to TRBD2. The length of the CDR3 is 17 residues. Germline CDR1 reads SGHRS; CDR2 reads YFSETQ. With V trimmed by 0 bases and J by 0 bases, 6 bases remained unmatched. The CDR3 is CASSLAPSGSSYNEQFF. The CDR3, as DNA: TGCGCCAGCAGCTTGGCCCCTAGCGGAAGCTCCTACAATGAGCAGTTCTTC.